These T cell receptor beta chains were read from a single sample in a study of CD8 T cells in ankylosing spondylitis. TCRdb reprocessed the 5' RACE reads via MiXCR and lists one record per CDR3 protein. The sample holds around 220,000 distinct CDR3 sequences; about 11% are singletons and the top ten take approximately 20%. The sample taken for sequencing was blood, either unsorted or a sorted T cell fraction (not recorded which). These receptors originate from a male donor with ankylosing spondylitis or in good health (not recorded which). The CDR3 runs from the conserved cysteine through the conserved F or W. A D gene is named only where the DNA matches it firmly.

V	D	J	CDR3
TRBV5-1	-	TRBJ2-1	CASSLELQSSYNEQFF
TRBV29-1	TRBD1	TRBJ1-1	CSVVQGAYTEAFF
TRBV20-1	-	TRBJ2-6	CSAHLSSGANVLTF
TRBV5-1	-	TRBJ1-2	CASSLGGVYYGYTF
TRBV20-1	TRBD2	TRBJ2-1	CSAIPGLAGSYNEQFF
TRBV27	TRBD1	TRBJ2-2	CASSSWTGNTGELFF
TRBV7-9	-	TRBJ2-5	CASSGQLQETQYF
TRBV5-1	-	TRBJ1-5	CASSLEQERSQPQHF
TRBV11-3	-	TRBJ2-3	CASSTISTDTQYF
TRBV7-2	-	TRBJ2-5	CASSWFQETQYF
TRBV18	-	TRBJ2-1	CASSPPLFWGPDNEQFF
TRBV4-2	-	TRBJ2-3	CASSQGLDTQYF
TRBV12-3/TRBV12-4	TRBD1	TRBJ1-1	CASSRDRGDEAFF
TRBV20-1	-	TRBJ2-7	CSASHPSLKWGYISYEQYF
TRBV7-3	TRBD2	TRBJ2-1	CASSFQASGGENEQFF
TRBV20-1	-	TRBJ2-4	CSARDPLMQAKNIQYF
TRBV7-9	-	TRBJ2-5	CASSLAGNQETQYF
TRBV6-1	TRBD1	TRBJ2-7	CASGTASSYEQYF
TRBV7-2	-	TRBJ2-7	CASSLWRQSHEQYF
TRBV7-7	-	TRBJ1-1	CASSPSDGGTEAFF
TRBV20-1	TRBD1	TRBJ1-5	CSASATGGGGQPQHF
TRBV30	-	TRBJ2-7	CAWRQREFSYEQYF
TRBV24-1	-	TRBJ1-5	CATSAGRMRPDQPQHF
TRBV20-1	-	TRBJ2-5	CSAREPLSPETQYF
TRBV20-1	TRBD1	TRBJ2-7	CSARMTGTGEQYF
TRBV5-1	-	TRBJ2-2	CASSFKGELFF
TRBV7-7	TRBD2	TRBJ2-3	CASSPGLAGDTQYF
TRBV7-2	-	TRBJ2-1	CASSIGSGQIFNEQFF
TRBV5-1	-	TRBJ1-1	CASSSGPLGATEAFF
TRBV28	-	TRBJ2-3	CASSLGVTGTDTQYF
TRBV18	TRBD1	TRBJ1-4	CASSTGQRIATNEKLFF
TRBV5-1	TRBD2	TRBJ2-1	CASSLVAGGDEQFF
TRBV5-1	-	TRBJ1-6	CASSLDVRGTLHF
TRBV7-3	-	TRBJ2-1	CASSDASGPIGQFF
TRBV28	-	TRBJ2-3	CASSLWTAINTDTQYF
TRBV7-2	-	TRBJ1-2	CASSLRWGYGYTF
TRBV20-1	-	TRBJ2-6	CSARDSRGVSGANVLTF
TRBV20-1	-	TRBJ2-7	CSARDPRGRVGDEQYF
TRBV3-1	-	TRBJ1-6	CASSQDGVSPLHF
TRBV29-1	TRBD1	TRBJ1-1	CSVEDRGGYTEAFF
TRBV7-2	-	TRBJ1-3	CASSLHGGGSGNTIYF
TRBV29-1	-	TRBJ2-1	CSVEDYRWGANEQFF
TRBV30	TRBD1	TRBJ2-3	CAWSVIGQGVITDTQYF
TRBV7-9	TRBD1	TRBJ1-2	CASSLAAGGDYGYTF